The following is a TCR beta chain sequence with its context. Its cognate antigen is unknown. This specimen comes from a study of shared clonotypes between healthy human individuals. Study findings and constraints: Non-shared clonotypes were found to have lower generation probabilities than the clonotypes that were shared by all four of the sorted-subset donors. Estimated clonotype richness was generally higher in naive than memory subsets.

Positively selected for CCR7, the CD45RO-negative cells used as naive CD8 cells excluded terminally differentiated effector memory CD45RA+ cells. Adults of Caucasian background living in Nashville, Tennessee made up all donors. Using immunoSEQ multiplex PCR, the repertoire was profiled, and TCRdb retains in-frame clones only, with some absent. The sample has roughly 2.1 million clones; approximately 94% are singletons. J lost 3 bases, V lost 4 bases, and 11 bases had no gene match. The CDR3 sequence is 17 residues long. Germline V CDR1 and CDR2: SGDLS, YYNGEE. The TCR was taken from a man younger than 35 in good health. Some clones in this sample may be carry-over from other donors' samples. The material sequenced was naive CD8+ T cells from PBMCs. This chain uses TRBV9 with TRBJ2-1; 9 bases align to TRBD2. CDR3 loop: CASSPWTSVEGYNEQFF. As DNA, the CDR3 is TGTGCCAGCAGCCCCTGGACTAGCGTTGAGGGCTACAATGAGCAGTTCTTC.